The clone carrying this T cell receptor beta chain has ten or more counts. No antigen is known for it. Read coverage stops 3 residues before the CDR3 terminus; the germline J gene supplies the remainder. This CDR3 contains 18 residues. V shed 0 bases, J shed 1 base, and the junction held 6 bases outside the gene matches. The data stem from a study of T cell clonality in common variable immunodeficiency. Study-wide findings and caveats: What drives increased CVID clonality needs T cell subpopulation sequencing.

Heparinized whole blood, 5 to 8 ml, came from each donor. Here immunoSEQ multiplex PCR was the method, and the copy in TCRdb shows in-frame clones only, minus some. The sample presents some 38,000 clones, none singletons. The source is a person aged 18 to 75 in good health. The specimen sequenced was peripheral blood mononuclear cells. The chain recombines TRBV12-3 or TRBV12-4 with TRBJ2-4; the match to TRBD2 covers 10 bases. Partial CDR3 DNA: TGTGCCAGCAGTTTAGCCCTAGCGGGAGAGGGGGCCAAAAACATT. Translating gives CASSLALAGEGAKNI. The CDR3, in full, reads CASSLALAGEGAKNIQYF.